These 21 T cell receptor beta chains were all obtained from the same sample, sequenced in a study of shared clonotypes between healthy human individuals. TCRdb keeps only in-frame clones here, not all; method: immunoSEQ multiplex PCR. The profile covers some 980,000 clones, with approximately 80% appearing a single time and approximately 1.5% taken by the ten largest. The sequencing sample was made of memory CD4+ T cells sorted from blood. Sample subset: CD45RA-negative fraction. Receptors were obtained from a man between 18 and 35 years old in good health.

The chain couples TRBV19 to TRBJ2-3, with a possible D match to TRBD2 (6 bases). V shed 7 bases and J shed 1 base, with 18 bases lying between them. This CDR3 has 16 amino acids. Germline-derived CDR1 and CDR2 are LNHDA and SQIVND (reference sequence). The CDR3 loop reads CASKPIGRDGTDTQYF. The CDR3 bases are TGTGCCAGTAAACCGATTGGGCGGGACGGCACAGATACGCAGTATTTT.

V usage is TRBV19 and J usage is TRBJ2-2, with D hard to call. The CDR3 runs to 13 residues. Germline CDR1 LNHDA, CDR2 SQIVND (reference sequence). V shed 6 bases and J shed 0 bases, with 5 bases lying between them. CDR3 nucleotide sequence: TGTGCCAGTAGGACTTCGAACACCGGGGAGCTGTTTTTT. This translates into CASRTSNTGELFF.

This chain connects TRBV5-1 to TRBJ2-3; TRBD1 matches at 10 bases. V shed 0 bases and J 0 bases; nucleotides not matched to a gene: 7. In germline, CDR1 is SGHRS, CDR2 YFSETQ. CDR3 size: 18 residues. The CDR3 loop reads CASSLGRTGGVSTDTQYF. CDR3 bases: TGCGCCAGCAGCTTGGGTAGGACAGGGGGAGTTAGCACAGATACGCAGTATTTT.

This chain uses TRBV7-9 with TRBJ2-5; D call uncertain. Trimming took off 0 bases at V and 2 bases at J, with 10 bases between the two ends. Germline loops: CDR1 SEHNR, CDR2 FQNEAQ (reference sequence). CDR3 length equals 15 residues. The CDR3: CASSLAGARQETQYF. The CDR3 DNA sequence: TGTGCCAGCAGCTTAGCCGGAGCTCGGCAAGAGACCCAGTACTTC.

The CDR3 loop is CAAGTGTGTYEQYF. As DNA, the CDR3 is TGTGCCGCAGGGACCGGGACAGGGACGTACGAGCAGTACTTC. This sequence joins TRBV6-6 and TRBJ2-7; 9 bases map to TRBD1. This CDR3 has 14 amino acids. V trimming: 11 bases; J trimming: 4 bases; junction bases outside the gene matches: 12. Germline lookup yields CDR1 MNHNY and CDR2 SVGAGI (reference sequence).

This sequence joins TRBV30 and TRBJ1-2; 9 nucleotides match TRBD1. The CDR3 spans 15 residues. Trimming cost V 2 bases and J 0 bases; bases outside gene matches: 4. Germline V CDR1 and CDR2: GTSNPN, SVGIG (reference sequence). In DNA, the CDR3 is TGTGCCTGGAGTCCCGGGACAGGGACTAACTATGGCTACACCTTC. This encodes CAWSPGTGTNYGYTF.

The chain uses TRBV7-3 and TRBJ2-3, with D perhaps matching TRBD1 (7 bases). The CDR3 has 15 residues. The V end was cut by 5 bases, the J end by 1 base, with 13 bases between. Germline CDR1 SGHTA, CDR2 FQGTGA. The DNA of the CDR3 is TGTGCCAGCAGCCACGGAGGGACAGGCACAGATACGCAGTATTTT. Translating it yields CASSHGGTGTDTQYF. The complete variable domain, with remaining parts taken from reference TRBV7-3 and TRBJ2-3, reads GAGVSQTPSNKVTEKGKYVELRCDPISGHTALYWYRQSLGQGPEFLIYFQGTGAADDSGLPNDRFFAVRPEGSVSTLKIQRTERGDSAVYLCASSHGGTGTDTQYFGPGTRLTVL.

The CDR3 sequence: CASSQTGLGYTF. CDR3 nucleotide sequence: TGTGCCAGCAGTCAGACGGGCCTTGGCTACACCTTC. The chain combines TRBV28 with TRBJ1-2; no firm D call. Germline V gene lookup returns CDR1 MDHEN and CDR2 SYDVKM. The CDR3 runs 12 residues. Trimming pared 5 bases from V and 7 bases from J, leaving 11 bases between.

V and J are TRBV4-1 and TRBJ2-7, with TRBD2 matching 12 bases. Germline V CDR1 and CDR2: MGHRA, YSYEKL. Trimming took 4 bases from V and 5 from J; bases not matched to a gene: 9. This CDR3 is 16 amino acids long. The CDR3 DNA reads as TGCGCCAGCAGCCCCAGCCGGACTAGCGGGAACCACGAGCAGTACTTC. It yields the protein CASSPSRTSGNHEQYF.

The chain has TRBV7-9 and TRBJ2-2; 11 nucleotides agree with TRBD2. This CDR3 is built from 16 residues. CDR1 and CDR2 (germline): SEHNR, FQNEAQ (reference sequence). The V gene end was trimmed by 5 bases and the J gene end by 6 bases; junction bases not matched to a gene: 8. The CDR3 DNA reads TGTGCCAGCAGCCCGCTAGCGGGAGGTTTGCCCGGGGAGCTGTTTTTT. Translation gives CASSPLAGGLPGELFF.

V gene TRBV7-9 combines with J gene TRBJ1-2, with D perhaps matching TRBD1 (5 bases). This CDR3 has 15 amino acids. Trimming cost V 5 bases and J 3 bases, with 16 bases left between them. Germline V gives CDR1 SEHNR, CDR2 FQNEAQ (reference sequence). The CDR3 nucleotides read TGTGCCAGCAGCCCAAGGGACCGCGATTACTATGGCTACACCTTC. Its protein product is CASSPRDRDYYGYTF. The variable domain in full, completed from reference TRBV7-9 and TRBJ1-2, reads DTGVSQNPRHKITKRGQNVTFRCDPISEHNRLYWYRQTLGQGPEFLTYFQNEAQLEKSRLLSDRFSAERPKGSFSTLEIQRTEQGDSAMYLCASSPRDRDYYGYTFGSGTRLTVV.

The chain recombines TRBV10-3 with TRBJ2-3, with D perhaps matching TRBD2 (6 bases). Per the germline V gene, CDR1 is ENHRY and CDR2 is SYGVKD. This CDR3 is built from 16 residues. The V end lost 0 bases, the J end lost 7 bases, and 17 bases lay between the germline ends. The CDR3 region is CAISESGGEARNTQYF. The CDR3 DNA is TGTGCCATCAGTGAGTCAGGCGGGGAGGCAAGGAATACGCAGTATTTT.

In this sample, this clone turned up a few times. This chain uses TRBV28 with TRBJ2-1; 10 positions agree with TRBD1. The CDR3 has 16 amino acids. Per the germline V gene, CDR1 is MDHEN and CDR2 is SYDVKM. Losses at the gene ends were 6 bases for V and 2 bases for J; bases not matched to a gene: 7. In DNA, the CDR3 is TGTGCCAGCAGAGAACCCGGGACAGGGGCCTACAATGAGCAGTTCTTC. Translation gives CASREPGTGAYNEQFF. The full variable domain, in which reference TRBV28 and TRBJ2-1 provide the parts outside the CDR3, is DVKVTQSSRYLVKRTGEKVFLECVQDMDHENMFWYRQDPGLGLRLIYFSYDVKMKEKGDIPEGYSVSREKKERFSLILESASTNQTSMYLCASREPGTGAYNEQFFGPGTRLTVL.

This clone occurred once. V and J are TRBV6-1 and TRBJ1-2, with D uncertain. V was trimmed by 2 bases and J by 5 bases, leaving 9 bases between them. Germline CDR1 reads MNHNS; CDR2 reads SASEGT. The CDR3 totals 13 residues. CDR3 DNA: TGTGCCAGCAGTGAAAACACCCAGTATGGCTACACCTTC. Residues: CASSENTQYGYTF.

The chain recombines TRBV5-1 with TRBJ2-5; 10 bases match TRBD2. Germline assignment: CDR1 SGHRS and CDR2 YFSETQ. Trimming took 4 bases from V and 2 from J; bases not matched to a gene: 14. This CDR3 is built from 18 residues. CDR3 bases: TGCGCCAGCAGCCAAAATCCCTCCCTACTAGCGGGGCAAGAGACCCAGTACTTC. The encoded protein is CASSQNPSLLAGQETQYF.

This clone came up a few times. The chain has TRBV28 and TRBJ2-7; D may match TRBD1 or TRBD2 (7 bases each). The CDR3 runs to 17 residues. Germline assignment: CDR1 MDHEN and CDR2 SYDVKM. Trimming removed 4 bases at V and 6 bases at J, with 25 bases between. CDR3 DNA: TGTGCCAGCAGTTCCCTTGGGACAGTGTGGGGACTACCCGAGCAGTACTTC. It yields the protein CASSSLGTVWGLPEQYF.

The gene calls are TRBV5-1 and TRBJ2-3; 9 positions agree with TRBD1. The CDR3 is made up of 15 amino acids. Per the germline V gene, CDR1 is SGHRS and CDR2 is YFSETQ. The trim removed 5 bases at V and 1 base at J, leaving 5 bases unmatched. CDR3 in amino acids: CASRSWDRGTDTQYF. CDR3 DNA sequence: TGCGCCAGCAGATCCTGGGACAGGGGCACAGATACGCAGTATTTT.

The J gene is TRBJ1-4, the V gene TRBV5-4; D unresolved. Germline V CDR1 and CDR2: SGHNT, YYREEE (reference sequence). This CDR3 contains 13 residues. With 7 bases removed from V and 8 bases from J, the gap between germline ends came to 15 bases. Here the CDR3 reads CASSDRPREKLFF. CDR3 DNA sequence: TGTGCCAGCTCAGACCGGCCAAGGGAAAAACTGTTTTTT.

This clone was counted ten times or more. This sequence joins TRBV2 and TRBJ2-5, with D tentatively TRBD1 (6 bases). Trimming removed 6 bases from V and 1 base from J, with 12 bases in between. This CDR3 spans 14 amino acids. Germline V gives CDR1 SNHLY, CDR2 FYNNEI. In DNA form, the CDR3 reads TGTGCCAGCAGAGGAAAGGGGGTCCAAGAGACCCAGTACTTC. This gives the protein CASRGKGVQETQYF.

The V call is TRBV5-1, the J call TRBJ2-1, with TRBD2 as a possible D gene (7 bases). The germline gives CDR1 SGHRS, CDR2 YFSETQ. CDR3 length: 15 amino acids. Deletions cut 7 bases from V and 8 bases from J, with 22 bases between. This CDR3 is CASQTGAGVGDEQFF. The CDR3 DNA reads TGCGCCAGCCAAACGGGGGCGGGAGTAGGGGATGAGCAGTTCTTC.

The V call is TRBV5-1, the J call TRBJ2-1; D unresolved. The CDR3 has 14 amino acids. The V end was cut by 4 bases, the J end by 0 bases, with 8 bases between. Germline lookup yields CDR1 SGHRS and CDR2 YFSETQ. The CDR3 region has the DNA TGCGCCAGCAGCGAGGATCCCTCCTACAATGAGCAGTTCTTC. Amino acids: CASSEDPSYNEQFF. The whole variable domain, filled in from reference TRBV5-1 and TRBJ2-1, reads KAGVTQTPRYLIKTRGQQVTLSCSPISGHRSVSWYQQTPGQGLQFLFEYFSETQRNKGNFPGRFSGRQFSNSRSEMNVSTLELGDSALYLCASSEDPSYNEQFFGPGTRLTVL.